Sequencing of this T cell receptor beta chain was carried out in a study of blood T cell repertoires in COVID-19. For the study at large: The samples span acute and convalescent COVID-19 from the United States, Italy and Spain.

Per the original data handling: Reference gene primer amplification in the assay estimated nucleated cell counts. Repertoires were generated with immunoSEQ multiplex PCR, while TCRdb's copy carries only in-frame clones and drops some. For V, J and clone size, that table is used; D and trimming come from the DNA. The sample contains 70,000 to 75,000 clones, over 80% of which appear only once. V was cut by 6 bases and J by 9 bases, with 18 bases left in between. There are 15 residues in the CDR3. The germline gives CDR1 LNHDA, CDR2 SQIVND (reference sequence). The chain carries TRBV19 and TRBJ1-6; perhaps TRBD1 as D (5 bases). This sequence was found in a woman aged 55-70 years with acute or convalescent COVID-19. The sample consisted of peripheral blood. This CDR3 is CASRRATEAVSPLHF. CDR3 in DNA: TGTGCCAGTAGAAGAGCGACAGAGGCTGTTTCACCCCTCCACTTT.